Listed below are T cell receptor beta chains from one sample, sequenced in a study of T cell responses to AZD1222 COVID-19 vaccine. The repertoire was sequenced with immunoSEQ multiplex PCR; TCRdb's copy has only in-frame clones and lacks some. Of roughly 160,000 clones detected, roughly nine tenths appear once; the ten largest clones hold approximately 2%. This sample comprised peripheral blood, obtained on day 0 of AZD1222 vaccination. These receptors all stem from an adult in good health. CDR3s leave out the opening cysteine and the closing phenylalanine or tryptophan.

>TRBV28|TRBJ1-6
ASSLRDPGSPLH
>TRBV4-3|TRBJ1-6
ASSHTGVGSSPLH
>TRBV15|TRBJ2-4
ATGAEAKNIQY
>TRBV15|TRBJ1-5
ATSGTGGRDQPQH
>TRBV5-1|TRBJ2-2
ASSRDREAVGELF
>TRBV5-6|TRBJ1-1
ASSPVQGENTEAF
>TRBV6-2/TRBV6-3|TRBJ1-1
ASSYSTRAGTEAF
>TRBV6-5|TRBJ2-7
ASSYRFPAAYEQY
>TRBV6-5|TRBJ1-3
ASSSPDSGNTIY
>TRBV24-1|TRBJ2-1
ATSEKTGGLYNEQF
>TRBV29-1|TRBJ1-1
SGGSGGTEAF
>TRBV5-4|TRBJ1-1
ASSAAPNTEAF
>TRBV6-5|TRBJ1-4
ASSPTGVTNEKLF
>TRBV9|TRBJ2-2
ASSVAGGGELF
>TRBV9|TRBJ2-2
ASSVDQGRRTGELF
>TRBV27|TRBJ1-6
ASRPGRVNSPLH
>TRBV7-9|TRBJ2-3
ASSPSGESDTQY
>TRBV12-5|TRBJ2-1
ASGLGAGGSLGNEQF
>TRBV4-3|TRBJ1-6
ASSRIQDYNSPLH
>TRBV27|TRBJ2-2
ASSSRGSNTGELF
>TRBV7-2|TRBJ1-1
ASSLAWDRGRTEAF
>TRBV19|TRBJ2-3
ASSKNWDSLTDTQY
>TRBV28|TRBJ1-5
ASREGGKGQPQH
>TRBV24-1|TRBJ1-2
ATSDGDRTVSYGYT
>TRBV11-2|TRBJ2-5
ASSERLGGTQETQY
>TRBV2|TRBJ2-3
ASSAGTATDTQY
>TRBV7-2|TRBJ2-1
ASSPSREQF
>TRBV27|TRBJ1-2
ASSLLSVGVEGSGYT